Listed below are T cell receptor beta chains from one sample, sequenced in a study of human T cells and chemical hapten exposure. TCRdb reprocessed the RACE reads with MiXCR, giving one entry per CDR3 protein. The sample records fewer than 500,000 distinct CDR3 sequences, roughly 4.8% being singletons. The sequenced sample was whole blood, obtained in connection with sensitization to the hapten diphenylcyclopropenone (DPC). Receptors originate from a woman aged 50 to 60 with alopecia areata. Some clones in this sample may be carry-over from other donors' samples. The CDR3 runs from the conserved cysteine through the conserved F or W. Clone size appears in some rows only: once, few, many, or a class for an expanded clone.

CDR3 protein: CATDSLSGLIQETQYF
V gene: TRBV6-6
clone size: few

CDR3 protein: CASSLEGGQPQHF
V gene: TRBV7-9
clone size: many

CDR3 protein: CASSREGGLSTEAFF
V gene: TRBV18
clone size: few

CDR3 protein: CSVEGRASEQYF
V gene: TRBV29-1
clone size: many

CDR3 protein: CSARIGAGELFF
V gene: TRBV20-1
clone size: few

CDR3 protein: CASSQGARADTQYF
V gene: TRBV11-2
clone size: NA

CDR3 protein: CASRYTASSTDTQYF
V gene: TRBV5-1
clone size: many

CDR3 protein: CASSLVTGGHTEAFF
V gene: TRBV7-9
clone size: many

CDR3 protein: CASSLAGTGGFNYGYTF
V gene: TRBV7-2
clone size: many

CDR3 protein: CASSFTQMGNQPQHF
V gene: TRBV7-2
clone size: many

CDR3 protein: CASSEQGANQPQHF
V gene: TRBV6-1
clone size: many

CDR3 protein: CASSVVDTGELFF
V gene: TRBV9
clone size: few

CDR3 protein: CASSLVATSYGYTF
V gene: TRBV12-3/TRBV12-4
clone size: many

CDR3 protein: CASSLSRTYGYTF
V gene: TRBV12-3/TRBV12-4
clone size: many

CDR3 protein: CASSLQGADTEAFF
V gene: TRBV5-4
clone size: many

CDR3 protein: CASSEAGQGSYEQYF
V gene: TRBV6-5
clone size: NA

CDR3 protein: CAISESGGRAYNEQFF
V gene: TRBV10-3
clone size: few

CDR3 protein: CASSYQPVAAGAEAFF
V gene: TRBV7-2
clone size: many

CDR3 protein: CASSQDRGSGELFF
V gene: TRBV4-3
clone size: many

CDR3 protein: CASSPRRGFNTEAFF
V gene: TRBV18
clone size: few

CDR3 protein: CASSSLGEDTQYF
V gene: TRBV7-9
clone size: NA

CDR3 protein: CASLPRTGGTGELFF
V gene: TRBV25-1
clone size: NA

CDR3 protein: CASSPQIEQFYGYTF
V gene: TRBV4-1
clone size: many

CDR3 protein: CASSLGQGVFNTEAFF
V gene: TRBV7-2
clone size: many

CDR3 protein: CSARVLAGVYNEQFF
V gene: TRBV20-1
clone size: many

CDR3 protein: CASSHLAPSSYNEQFF
V gene: TRBV4-1
clone size: NA

CDR3 protein: CASSPGQEVDSPLHF
V gene: TRBV18
clone size: many

CDR3 protein: CASNPTSGRVQETQYF
V gene: TRBV19
clone size: few

CDR3 protein: CASTSVVAEAFF
V gene: TRBV28
clone size: many

CDR3 protein: CASTPWTNTDTQYF
V gene: TRBV12-3/TRBV12-4
clone size: many

CDR3 protein: CASTQLGGSEQYF
V gene: TRBV3-1
clone size: many

CDR3 protein: CASSLSRSREHYEQYF
V gene: TRBV11-2
clone size: once

CDR3 protein: CASTGVENEQYF
V gene: TRBV9
clone size: many

CDR3 protein: CASSFVELGGPGSTDTQYF
V gene: TRBV7-2
clone size: NA

CDR3 protein: CASSLGNSRTDTQYF
V gene: TRBV5-1
clone size: NA

CDR3 protein: CASSLAVSNNSPLHF
V gene: TRBV12-3/TRBV12-4
clone size: many

CDR3 protein: CAISESWVKNIQYF
V gene: TRBV10-3
clone size: few

CDR3 protein: CASSLGTSGNDEQFF
V gene: TRBV5-1
clone size: many

CDR3 protein: CASSYPYTGENYGYTF
V gene: TRBV6-6
clone size: many

CDR3 protein: CAARGGSNYGYTF
V gene: TRBV6-1
clone size: few

CDR3 protein: CASSLGMSDSAYEQYF
V gene: TRBV11-2
clone size: NA

CDR3 protein: CASSREAKNIQYF
V gene: TRBV27
clone size: NA

CDR3 protein: CASSAPGREYEQYF
V gene: TRBV5-1
clone size: few

CDR3 protein: CAWSTSGTYNEQFF
V gene: TRBV30
clone size: NA

CDR3 protein: CASSLQDGNQPQHF
V gene: TRBV18
clone size: many

CDR3 protein: CASSPETGPYEQYF
V gene: TRBV7-2
clone size: many

CDR3 protein: CASSVRTSETQYF
V gene: TRBV5-1
clone size: many

CDR3 protein: CASSAPSGNTIYF
V gene: TRBV9
clone size: many

CDR3 protein: CSPGGTSNEKLFF
V gene: TRBV29-1
clone size: many

CDR3 protein: CANRDRGPPGAGNTIYF
V gene: TRBV7-3
clone size: many

CDR3 protein: CASSLLRDTAPYGYTF
V gene: TRBV11-2
clone size: few

CDR3 protein: CASNPQTGRNSEAFF
V gene: TRBV14
clone size: many

CDR3 protein: CASSQSTGRGNTEAFF
V gene: TRBV3-1
clone size: many

CDR3 protein: CSGLKDHNEQFF
V gene: TRBV20-1
clone size: many

CDR3 protein: CASSPRDGANVLTF
V gene: TRBV5-1
clone size: NA

CDR3 protein: CASNGGGQPTGELFF
V gene: TRBV12-3/TRBV12-4
clone size: NA